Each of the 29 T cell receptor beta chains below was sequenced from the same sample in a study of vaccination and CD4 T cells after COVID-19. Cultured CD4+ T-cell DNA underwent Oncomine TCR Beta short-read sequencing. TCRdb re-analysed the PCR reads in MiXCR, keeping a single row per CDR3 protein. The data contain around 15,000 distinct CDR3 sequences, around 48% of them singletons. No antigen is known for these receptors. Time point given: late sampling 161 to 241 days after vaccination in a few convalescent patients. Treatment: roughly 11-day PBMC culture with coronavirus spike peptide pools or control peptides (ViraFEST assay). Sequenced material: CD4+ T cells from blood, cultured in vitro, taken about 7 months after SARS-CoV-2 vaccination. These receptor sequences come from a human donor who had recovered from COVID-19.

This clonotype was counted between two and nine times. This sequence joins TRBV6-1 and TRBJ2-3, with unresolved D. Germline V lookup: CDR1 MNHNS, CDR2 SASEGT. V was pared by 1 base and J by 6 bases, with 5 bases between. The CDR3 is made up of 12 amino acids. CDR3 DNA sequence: TGTGCCAGCAGTGAAGTAGGCGATACGCAGTATTTT. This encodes CASSEVGDTQYF.

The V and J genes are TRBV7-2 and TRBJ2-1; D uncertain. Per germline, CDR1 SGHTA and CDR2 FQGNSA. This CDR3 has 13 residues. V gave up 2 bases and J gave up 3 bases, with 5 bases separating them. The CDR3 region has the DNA TGTGCCAGCAGCTTAAGTAACTACAATGAGCAGTTCTTC. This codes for CASSLSNYNEQFF.

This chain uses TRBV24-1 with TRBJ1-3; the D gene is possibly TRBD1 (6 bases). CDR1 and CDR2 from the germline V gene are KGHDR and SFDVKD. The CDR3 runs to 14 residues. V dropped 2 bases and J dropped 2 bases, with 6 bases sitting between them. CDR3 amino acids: CATSDSGAGNTIYF. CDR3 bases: TGTGCCACCAGTGATTCAGGGGCTGGAAACACCATATATTTT.

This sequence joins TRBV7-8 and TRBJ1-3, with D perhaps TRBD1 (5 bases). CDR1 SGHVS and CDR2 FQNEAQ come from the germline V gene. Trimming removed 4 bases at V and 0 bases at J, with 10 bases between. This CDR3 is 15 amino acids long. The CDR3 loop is CASSSMGLSGNTIYF. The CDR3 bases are TGTGCCAGCAGCTCCATGGGACTCTCTGGAAACACCATATATTTT.

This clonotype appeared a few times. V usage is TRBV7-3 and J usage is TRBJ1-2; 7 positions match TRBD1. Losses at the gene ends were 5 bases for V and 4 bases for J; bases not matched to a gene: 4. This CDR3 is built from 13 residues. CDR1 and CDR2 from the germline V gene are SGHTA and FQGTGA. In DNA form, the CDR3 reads TGTGCCAGCAGCCAAGGGGGCGGCTATGGCTACACCTTC. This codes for CASSQGGGYGYTF. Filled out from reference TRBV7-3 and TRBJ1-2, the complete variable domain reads GAGVSQTPSNKVTEKGKYVELRCDPISGHTALYWYRQSLGQGPEFLIYFQGTGAADDSGLPNDRFFAVRPEGSVSTLKIQRTERGDSAVYLCASSQGGGYGYTFGSGTRLTVV.

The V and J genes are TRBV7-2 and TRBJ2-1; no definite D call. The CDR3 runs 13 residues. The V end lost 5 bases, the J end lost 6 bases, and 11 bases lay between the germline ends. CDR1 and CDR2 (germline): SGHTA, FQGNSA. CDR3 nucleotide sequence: TGTGCCAGCAGCCCAGACCCCCGCAATGAGCAGTTCTTC. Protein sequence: CASSPDPRNEQFF. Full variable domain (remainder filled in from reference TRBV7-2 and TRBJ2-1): GAGVSQSPSNKVTEKGKDVELRCDPISGHTALYWYRQSLGQGLEFLIYFQGNSAPDKSGLPSDRFSAERTGGSVSTLTIQRTQQEDSAVYLCASSPDPRNEQFFGPGTRLTVL.

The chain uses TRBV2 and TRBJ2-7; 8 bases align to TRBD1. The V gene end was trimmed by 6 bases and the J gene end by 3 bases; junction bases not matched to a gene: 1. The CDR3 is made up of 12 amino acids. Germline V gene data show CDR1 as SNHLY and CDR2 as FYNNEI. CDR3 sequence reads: CASRDRDYEQYF. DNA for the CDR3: TGTGCCAGCAGGGACAGGGACTACGAGCAGTACTTC.

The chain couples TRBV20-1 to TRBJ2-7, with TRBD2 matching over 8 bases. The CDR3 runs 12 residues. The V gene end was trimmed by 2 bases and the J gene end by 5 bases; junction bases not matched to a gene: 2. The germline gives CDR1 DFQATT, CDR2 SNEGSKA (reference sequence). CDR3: CSARLAGHEQYF. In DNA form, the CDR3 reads TGCAGTGCTAGACTAGCGGGCCACGAGCAGTACTTC.

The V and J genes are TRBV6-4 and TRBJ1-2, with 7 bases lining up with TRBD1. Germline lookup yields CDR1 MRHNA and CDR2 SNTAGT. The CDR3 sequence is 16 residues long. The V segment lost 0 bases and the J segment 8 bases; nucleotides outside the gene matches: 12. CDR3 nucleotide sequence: TGTGCCAGCAGTGACTCGATCAACAGGGGAATCAGGGGCTACACCTTC. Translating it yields CASSDSINRGIRGYTF.

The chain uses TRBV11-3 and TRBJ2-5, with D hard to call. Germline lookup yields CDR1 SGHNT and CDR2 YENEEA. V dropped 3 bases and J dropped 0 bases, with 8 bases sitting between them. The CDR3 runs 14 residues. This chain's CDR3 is CASSFWTDQETQYF. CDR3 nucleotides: TGTGCCAGCAGCTTCTGGACGGACCAAGAGACCCAGTACTTC.

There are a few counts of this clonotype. This CDR3 is CASQKGTRSYEQYF. The CDR3 nucleotides read TGCGCCAGCCAAAAGGGGACTAGGTCCTACGAGCAGTACTTC. The V and J genes are TRBV10-1 and TRBJ2-7, with 8 bases fitting TRBD2. Germline values: CDR1 WNHNN, CDR2 SYGVQD (reference sequence). This CDR3 has 14 residues. V lost 8 bases to trimming and J lost 1 base; unmatched junction nucleotides: 7.

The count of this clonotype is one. The CDR3 bases are TGTGCCGTTGCAGGGAGCAAGGGTAGCAATCAGCCCCAGCATTTT. Residues: CAVAGSKGSNQPQHF. The chain links TRBV10-3 to TRBJ1-5; D is possibly TRBD1 (5 bases). Trimming left V 11 bases short and J 0 bases short, with 17 bases between. Per germline, CDR1 ENHRY and CDR2 SYGVKD. The CDR3 extends over 15 amino acids.

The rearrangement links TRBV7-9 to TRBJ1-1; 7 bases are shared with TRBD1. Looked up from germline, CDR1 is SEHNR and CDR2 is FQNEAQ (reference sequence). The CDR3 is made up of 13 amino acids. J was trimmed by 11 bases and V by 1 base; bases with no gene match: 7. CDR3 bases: TGTGCCAGCAGCTTAGTCTGGGACAGAATGGCTTTCTTT. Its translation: CASSLVWDRMAFF. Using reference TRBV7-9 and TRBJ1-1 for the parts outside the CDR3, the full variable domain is DTGVSQNPRHKITKRGQNVTFRCDPISEHNRLYWYRQTLGQGPEFLTYFQNEAQLEKSRLLSDRFSAERPKGSFSTLEIQRTEQGDSAMYLCASSLVWDRMAFFGQGTRLTVV.

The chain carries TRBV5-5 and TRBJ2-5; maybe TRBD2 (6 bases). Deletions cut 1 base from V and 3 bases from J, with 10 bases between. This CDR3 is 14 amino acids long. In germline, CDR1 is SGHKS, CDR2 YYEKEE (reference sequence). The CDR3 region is CASSLSASEETQYF. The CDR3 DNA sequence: TGTGCCAGCAGCTTGTCGGCTAGCGAAGAGACCCAGTACTTC.

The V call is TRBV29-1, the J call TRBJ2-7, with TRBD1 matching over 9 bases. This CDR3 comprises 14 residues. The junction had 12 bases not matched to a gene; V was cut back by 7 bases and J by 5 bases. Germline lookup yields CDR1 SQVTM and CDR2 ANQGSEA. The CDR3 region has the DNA TGCAGCGCTCCACGGACAGGGGATTCCCACGAGCAGTACTTC. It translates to CSAPRTGDSHEQYF.

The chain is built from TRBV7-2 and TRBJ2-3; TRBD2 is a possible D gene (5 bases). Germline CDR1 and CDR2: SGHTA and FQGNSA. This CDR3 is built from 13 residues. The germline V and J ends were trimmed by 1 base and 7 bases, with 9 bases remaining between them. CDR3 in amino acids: CASSLGFGNTQYF. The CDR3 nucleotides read TGTGCCAGCAGCTTAGGTTTCGGGAATACGCAGTATTTT.

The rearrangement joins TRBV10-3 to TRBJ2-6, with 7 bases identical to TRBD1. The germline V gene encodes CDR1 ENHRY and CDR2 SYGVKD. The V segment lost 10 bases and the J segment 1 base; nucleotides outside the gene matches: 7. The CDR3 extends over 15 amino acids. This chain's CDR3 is CATSGTASGANVLTF. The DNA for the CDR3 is TGTGCCACCTCCGGGACAGCGTCTGGGGCCAACGTCCTGACTTTC.

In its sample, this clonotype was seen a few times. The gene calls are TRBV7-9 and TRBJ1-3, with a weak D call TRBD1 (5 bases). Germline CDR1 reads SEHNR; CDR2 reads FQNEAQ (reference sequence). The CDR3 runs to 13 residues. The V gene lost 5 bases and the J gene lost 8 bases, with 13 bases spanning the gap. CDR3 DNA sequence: TGTGCCAGCAGCACGGACGGGGGAGACACCATATATTTT. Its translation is CASSTDGGDTIYF. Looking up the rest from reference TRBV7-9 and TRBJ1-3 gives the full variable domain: DTGVSQNPRHKITKRGQNVTFRCDPISEHNRLYWYRQTLGQGPEFLTYFQNEAQLEKSRLLSDRFSAERPKGSFSTLEIQRTEQGDSAMYLCASSTDGGDTIYFGEGSWLTVV.

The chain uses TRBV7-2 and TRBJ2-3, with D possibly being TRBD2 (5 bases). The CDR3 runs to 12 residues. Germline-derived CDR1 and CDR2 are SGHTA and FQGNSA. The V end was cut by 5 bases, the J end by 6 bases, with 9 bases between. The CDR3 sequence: CASSPQRDTQYF. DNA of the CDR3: TGTGCCAGCAGCCCCCAGCGGGATACGCAGTATTTT.

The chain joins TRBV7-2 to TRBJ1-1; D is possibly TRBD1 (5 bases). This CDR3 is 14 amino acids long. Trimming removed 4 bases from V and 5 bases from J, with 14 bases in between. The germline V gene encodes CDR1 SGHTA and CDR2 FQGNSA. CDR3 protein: CASSSGGAGTEAFF. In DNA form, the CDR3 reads TGTGCCAGCAGCTCAGGAGGGGCAGGTACTGAAGCTTTCTTT.

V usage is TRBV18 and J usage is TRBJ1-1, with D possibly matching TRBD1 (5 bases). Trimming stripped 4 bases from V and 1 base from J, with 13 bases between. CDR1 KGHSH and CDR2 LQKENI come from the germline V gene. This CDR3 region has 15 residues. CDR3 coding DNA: TGTGCCAGCTCACTTTCCGGGACTACGAACACTGAAGCTTTCTTT. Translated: CASSLSGTTNTEAFF.

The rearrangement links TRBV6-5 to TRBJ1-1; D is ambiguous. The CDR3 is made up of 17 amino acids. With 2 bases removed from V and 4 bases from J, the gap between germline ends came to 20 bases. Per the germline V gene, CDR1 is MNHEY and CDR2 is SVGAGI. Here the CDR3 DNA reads TGTGCCAGCAGTTACCACCCTCCGCTGGGGTTAGGCACTGAAGCTTTCTTT. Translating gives CASSYHPPLGLGTEAFF.

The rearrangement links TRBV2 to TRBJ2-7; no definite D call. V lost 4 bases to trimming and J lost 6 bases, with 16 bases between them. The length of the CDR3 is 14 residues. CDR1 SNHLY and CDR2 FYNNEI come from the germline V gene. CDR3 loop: CASSAGRLVIEQYF. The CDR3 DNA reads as TGTGCCAGCAGTGCGGGTCGGTTGGTCATCGAGCAGTACTTC.

CDR3 residues: CASSLRQGGETQYF. CDR3 DNA: TGTGCCAGCAGTTTAAGACAGGGAGGAGAGACCCAGTACTTC. The V call is TRBV12-3 or TRBV12-4, the J call TRBJ2-5; possible D gene TRBD1, 7 bases. V dropped 2 bases and J dropped 4 bases, with 11 bases sitting between them. CDR3 length equals 14 residues.

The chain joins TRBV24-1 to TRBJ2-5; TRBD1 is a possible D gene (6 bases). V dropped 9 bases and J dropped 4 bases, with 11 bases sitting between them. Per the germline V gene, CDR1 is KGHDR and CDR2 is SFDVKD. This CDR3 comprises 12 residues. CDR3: CATAKTGETQYF. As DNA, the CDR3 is TGTGCCACCGCCAAGACAGGAGAGACCCAGTACTTC.

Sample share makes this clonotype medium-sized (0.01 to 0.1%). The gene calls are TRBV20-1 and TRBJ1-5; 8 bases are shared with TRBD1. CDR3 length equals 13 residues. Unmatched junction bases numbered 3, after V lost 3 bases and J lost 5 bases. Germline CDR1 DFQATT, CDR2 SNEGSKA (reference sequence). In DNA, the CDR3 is TGCAGTGCTAGTCGACAGGGGCATCAGCCCCAGCATTTT. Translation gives CSASRQGHQPQHF.

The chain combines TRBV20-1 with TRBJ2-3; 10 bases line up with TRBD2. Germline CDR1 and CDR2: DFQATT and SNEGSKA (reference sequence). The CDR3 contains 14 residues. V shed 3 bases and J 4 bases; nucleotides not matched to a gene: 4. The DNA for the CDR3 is TGCAGTGCTAGGGCCCTAGCGGGGGCAGATACGCAGTATTTT. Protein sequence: CSARALAGADTQYF.

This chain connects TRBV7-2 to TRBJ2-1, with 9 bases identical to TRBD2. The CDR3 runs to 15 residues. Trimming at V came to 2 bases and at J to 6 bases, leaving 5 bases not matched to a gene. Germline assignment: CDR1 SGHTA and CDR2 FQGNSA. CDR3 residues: CASSLRPSGANEQFF. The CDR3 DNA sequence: TGTGCCAGCAGCTTACGGCCTAGCGGGGCCAATGAGCAGTTCTTC.

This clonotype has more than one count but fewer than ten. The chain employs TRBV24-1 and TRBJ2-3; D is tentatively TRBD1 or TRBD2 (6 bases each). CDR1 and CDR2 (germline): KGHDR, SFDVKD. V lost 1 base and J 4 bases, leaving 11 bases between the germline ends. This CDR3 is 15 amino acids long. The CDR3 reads CATSDFMGGPDTQYF. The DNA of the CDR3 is TGTGCCACCAGTGATTTCATGGGGGGCCCAGATACGCAGTATTTT.